The 5 T cell receptor beta chains reported below all come from one sample, sequenced in a study of cytomegalovirus exposure and HLA in healthy donors. 60 Vbeta and 13 Jbeta primers were used in PCR. Assay used: immunoSEQ multiplex PCR; TCRdb lists only in-frame clones, some missing. The top ten clones hold 6% to 8% of a sample with more than 65,000 clones, approximately 74% of them seen once. Sequencing was done on a sample of PBMCs. Receptor source: a woman aged 45-65 years in good health and CMV-seropositive.

This chain joins TRBV7-9 and TRBJ2-6; D uncertain. Trimming removed 0 bases at V and 3 bases at J, with 3 bases between. The length of the CDR3 is 14 residues. The germline CDR1 and CDR2 sequences are SEHNR and FQNEAQ (reference sequence). In nucleotides, the CDR3 is TGTGCCAGCAGCTTAGCTCGTGGGGCCAACGTCCTGACTTTC. Residues: CASSLARGANVLTF.

The chain recombines TRBV6-5 with TRBJ1-4; 8 nucleotides line up with TRBD1. V lost 6 bases and J lost 10; bases outside the gene matches: 4. Germline lookup yields CDR1 MNHEY and CDR2 SVGAGI. The length of the CDR3 is 12 residues. CDR3 nucleotides: TGTGCCAGCAGGACAGGGGACCGAAAACTGTTTTTT. This encodes CASRTGDRKLFF.

The rearrangement joins TRBV15 to TRBJ1-5, with D possibly being TRBD1 (6 bases). The germline CDR1 and CDR2 sequences are LNHNV and YYDKDF (reference sequence). V was trimmed by 0 bases and J by 8 bases, leaving 17 bases between them. This CDR3 has 16 residues. The DNA for the CDR3 is TGTGCCACCAGCAGAGATCGGGCAGGGGAGAAGGAGCCCCAGCATTTT. Residues: CATSRDRAGEKEPQHF.

The V gene is TRBV5-6, the J gene TRBJ2-5; 7 bases are shared with TRBD1. The assigned J gene may be wrong: the sequence end matches TRBJ2-7 better. In germline, CDR1 is SGHDT, CDR2 YYEEEE. This CDR3 is built from 14 residues. The CDR3 loop is CASSTGTVAYEQYF. CDR3 sequence (DNA): TGTGCCAGCAGCACGGGGACAGTCGCCTACGAGCAGTACTTC.

This clone was seen only a few times. This sequence joins TRBV10-2 and TRBJ1-2; D is unclear. The CDR3 is made up of 13 amino acids. The germline CDR1 and CDR2 sequences are WSHSY and SAAADI. Deletions cut 8 bases from V and 2 bases from J, with 12 bases between. CDR3 amino acids: CASLAETNYGYTF. The CDR3 nucleotides read TGCGCCAGCCTAGCGGAGACGAACTATGGCTACACCTTC.